A single sample gave rise to the 16 T cell receptor beta chains below, sequenced in a study of tumor-infiltrating lymphocytes in primary liver carcinoma. Total RNA (around 510 ng) served as template for TCR beta cDNA synthesis primed by a constant-region primer. Nested multiplex PCR, run for three rounds with slightly modified ARM-PCR, yielded TCR beta libraries. Running nine to ten cycles apiece, the first two PCR rounds relied on TRBV1-TRBV30 forward primers together with a C-beta reverse primer. MiXCR was run by TCRdb on the multiplex PCR reads, yielding one entry per CDR3 protein. Found here are 300,000 to 350,000 distinct CDR3 sequences, 50% to 75% of them singletons; the top ten hold around 15%. Unsorted whole blood yielded blood RNA, and germline DNA was extracted as well. Material: peripheral blood. These receptors all come from a woman younger than 45 with primary liver carcinoma and hepatitis B virus infection.

V gene TRBV24-1 combines with J gene TRBJ2-1; no firm D call. CDR1 and CDR2 (germline): KGHDR, SFDVKD. Trimming took off 8 bases at V and 5 bases at J, with 15 bases between the two ends. The CDR3 has 14 amino acids. The CDR3: CATIREISDNEQFF. CDR3 coding DNA: TGTGCCACCATTCGTGAGATCAGCGACAATGAGCAGTTCTTC.

V usage is TRBV12-3 or TRBV12-4 and J usage is TRBJ2-6; no firm D call. V was cut by 3 bases and J by 4 bases, with 13 bases left in between. The CDR3 covers 16 residues. CDR3 sequence: CASSFFPLSGANVLTF. The CDR3 DNA sequence: TGTGCCAGCAGTTTTTTTCCGCTCTCGGGGGCCAACGTCCTGACTTTC.

This clonotype was found a few times. J is TRBJ2-5 and V is TRBV30; 9 bases are shared with TRBD1. The CDR3 loop spans 15 amino acids. J gave up 1 base and V 1 base, and 4 bases lay outside the gene matches. The germline CDR1 and CDR2 sequences are GTSNPN and SVGIG (reference sequence). The CDR3: CAWSATGGGQETQYF. In nucleotides, the CDR3 is TGTGCCTGGAGTGCGACAGGGGGAGGCCAAGAGACCCAGTACTTC.

This clonotype was counted a few times. The rearrangement uses TRBV12-3 or TRBV12-4 and TRBJ1-3; TRBD1 is a possible D gene (6 bases). CDR3 length: 14 amino acids. Trimming removed 8 bases from V and 4 bases from J, with 15 bases in between. CDR3 sequence (DNA): TGTGCCAGCGAGACCGGGACAACCGGAAACACCATATATTTT. Its protein product is CASETGTTGNTIYF.

This chain uses TRBV6-2 or TRBV6-3 with TRBJ2-1, with D tentatively TRBD1 (5 bases). In germline, CDR1 is MNHEY, CDR2 SVGEGT. The CDR3 loop spans 14 amino acids. V was clipped by 2 bases and J by 8 bases, with 13 bases between them. Written as DNA, the CDR3 is TGTGCCAGCAGTTACGCTACAGGATCGGATGAGCAGTTCTTC. Translated, it gives CASSYATGSDEQFF.

Remarks on this clonotype: A much bigger clone sits one base away, suggesting this may be a read error. The chain combines TRBV12-3 or TRBV12-4 with TRBJ2-1; no definite D call. The CDR3 has 15 residues. This chain's CDR3 is CTSSLYDNSYNEQFF. DNA for the CDR3: TGTACCAGCAGTTTGTACGACAACTCCTACAATGAGCAGTTCTTC.

In the case of this clonotype: A much larger clonotype is one base distant, so this may be a read error. The chain employs TRBV12-3 or TRBV12-4 and TRBJ1-5; no firm D call. CDR3 size: 13 residues. The CDR3 DNA sequence: TGTGCCAACAGTCCCAACCGCTATCAGCCCCAGCATTTT. Encoded protein: CANSPNRYQPQHF.

The chain employs TRBV11-1 and TRBJ2-7; D perhaps matches TRBD1 (6 bases). Germline V gene sequence: CDR1 SGHAT, CDR2 FQDESV (reference sequence). Trimming pared 5 bases from V and 13 bases from J, leaving 24 bases between. This CDR3 spans 14 amino acids. The CDR3 here is CASSETGTTYERYF. CDR3 in DNA: TGTGCCAGCAGCGAAACCGGGACAACCTACGAGCGATACTTC.

A remark on this clonotype: It differs at one base from a far larger clone, so likely a read error. V is TRBV4-1 and J is TRBJ2-5; D may be TRBD2 (6 bases). The germline V gene has CDR1 MGHRA and CDR2 YSYEKL. The CDR3 is made up of 13 amino acids. The CDR3 sequence: CTSSRGGQETQYF. CDR3 coding DNA: TGCACCAGCAGCCGCGGAGGGCAAGAGACCCAGTACTTC.

The chain couples TRBV5-1 to TRBJ2-1; D might be TRBD2 (6 bases). The ends were cut back, 0 bases at V and 8 bases at J, with 21 bases in the middle. The CDR3 has 17 amino acids. Germline assignment: CDR1 SGHRS and CDR2 YFSETQ. The CDR3: CASSLVWASDRRDEQFF. CDR3 nucleotide sequence: TGCGCCAGCAGCTTGGTTTGGGCTAGCGACCGTCGGGATGAGCAGTTCTTC.

Concerning this clonotype itself: In this CDR3 the conserved last residue, phenylalanine or tryptophan, is missing, so a read error is likely. V is TRBV11-2 and J is TRBJ2-1, with D unresolved. Germline values: CDR1 SGHAT, CDR2 FQNNGV. V lost 0 bases to trimming and J lost 5 bases, with 8 bases between them. The CDR3 runs 14 residues. CDR3 in DNA: TGTGCCAGCAGCTTAGAGTGGCCGAACAATGAGCAGTTCTTA. Its protein is CASSLEWPNNEQFL.

This clonotype was picked up one time. This sequence may be a read error, since a much larger clone differs from it by one base. Here the CDR3 omits its conserved ending phenylalanine or tryptophan, so a read error is the likely source. The chain has TRBV6-5 and TRBJ1-6, with D possibly TRBD1 on 5 matching bases. V shed 5 bases and J shed 9 bases, with 20 bases lying between them. Germline V gene sequence: CDR1 MNHEY, CDR2 SVGAGI. CDR3 size: 16 residues. The CDR3 reads CASSPGPSSGSSPLHL. The CDR3 DNA follows: TGTGCCAGCAGTCCGGGACCCTCCTCCGGGAGTTCACCCCTCCACCTT.

The chain is built from TRBV5-6 and TRBJ2-1; D is undetermined. The CDR3 consists of 18 residues. V lost 0 bases, J lost 6 bases, and 22 bases lay in between. Germline V lookup: CDR1 SGHDT, CDR2 YYEEEE. DNA of the CDR3: TGTGCCAGCAGCTTGGTGAACCCGCTGCGACCAATTGGCAATGAGCAGTTCTTC. This codes for CASSLVNPLRPIGNEQFF. The variable domain in full, completed from reference TRBV5-6 and TRBJ2-1, reads DAGVTQSPTHLIKTRGQQVTLRCSPKSGHDTVSWYQQALGQGPQFIFQYYEEEERQRGNFPDRFSGHQFPNYSSELNVNALLLGDSALYLCASSLVNPLRPIGNEQFFGPGTRLTVL.

This clonotype was detected only a few times. At one of its ends the junction is not consistent with the germline gene, which may arise from a read error. For the CDR3, the DNA is TGTGCCACCTCGAGGGGAATAGCGGGAGAGGTTGGGTCCTACGAGCAGTACTTT. It specifies CATSRGIAGEVGSYEQYF. The V gene is TRBV5-5, the J gene TRBJ2-7, with 9 nucleotides matching TRBD2. The germline gives CDR1 SGHKS, CDR2 YYEKEE (reference sequence). The CDR3 extends over 18 amino acids.

Concerning this clonotype itself: This may be a read error: a much more frequent sequence differs by one nucleotide. The chain joins TRBV6-5 to TRBJ2-3; possibly TRBD1 or TRBD2 for D (7 bases each). V lost 0 bases and J 5 bases, leaving 24 bases between the germline ends. Germline V lookup: CDR1 MNHEY, CDR2 SVGAGI. The CDR3 is 19 residues long. CDR3 amino acids: CASSYSPFRQGGFRDTQYF. CDR3 DNA sequence: TGTGCCAGCAGTTACTCGCCCTTCCGACAGGGAGGGTTTCGAGATACGCAGTATTTT.

This clonotype was recorded at least ten times. The chain couples TRBV4-3 to TRBJ2-1; 16 bases line up with TRBD2. CDR3 length: 21 amino acids. The germline CDR1 and CDR2 sequences are LGHNA and YSLEER. With V trimmed by 4 bases and J by 0 bases, 12 bases remained unmatched. Here the CDR3 reads CASSRDPPGLAGGSSYNEQFF. The CDR3 region has the DNA TGCGCCAGCAGCCGCGACCCCCCGGGACTAGCGGGAGGGTCCTCCTACAATGAGCAGTTCTTC.